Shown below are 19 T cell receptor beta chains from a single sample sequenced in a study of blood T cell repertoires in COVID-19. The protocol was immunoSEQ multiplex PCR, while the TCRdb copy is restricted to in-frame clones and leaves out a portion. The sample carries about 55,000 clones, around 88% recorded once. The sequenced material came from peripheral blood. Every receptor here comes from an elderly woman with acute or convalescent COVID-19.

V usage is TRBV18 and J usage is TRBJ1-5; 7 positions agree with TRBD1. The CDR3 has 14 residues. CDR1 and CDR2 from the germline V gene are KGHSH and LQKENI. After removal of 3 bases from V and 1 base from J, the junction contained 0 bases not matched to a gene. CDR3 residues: CASSPGQSNQPQHF. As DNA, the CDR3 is TGTGCCAGCTCACCGGGACAGAGCAATCAGCCCCAGCATTTT. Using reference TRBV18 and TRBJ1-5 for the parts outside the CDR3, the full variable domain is NAGVMQNPRHLVRRRGQEARLRCSPMKGHSHVYWYRQLPEEGLKFMVYLQKENIIDESGMPKERFSAEFPKEGPSILRIQQVVRGDSAAYFCASSPGQSNQPQHFGDGTRLSIL.

CDR3 protein: CASSLGQVISGANVLTF. CDR3 bases: TGTGCCAGCAGCTTGGGACAGGTTATCTCTGGGGCCAACGTCCTGACTTTC. The chain employs TRBV5-4 and TRBJ2-6, with a tentative D call TRBD1 (6 bases). Trimming shortened V by 0 bases and J by 0 bases, and 10 bases separated the two germline ends. The CDR3 is 17 residues long. Per the germline V gene, CDR1 is SGHNT and CDR2 is YYREEE (reference sequence).

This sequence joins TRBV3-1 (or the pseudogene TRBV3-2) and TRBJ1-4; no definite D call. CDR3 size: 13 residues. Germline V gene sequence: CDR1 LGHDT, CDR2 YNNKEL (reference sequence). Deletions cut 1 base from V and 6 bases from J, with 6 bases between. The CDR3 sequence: CASSQGPDEKLFF. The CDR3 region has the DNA TGTGCCAGCAGCCAAGGGCCCGATGAAAAACTGTTTTTT.

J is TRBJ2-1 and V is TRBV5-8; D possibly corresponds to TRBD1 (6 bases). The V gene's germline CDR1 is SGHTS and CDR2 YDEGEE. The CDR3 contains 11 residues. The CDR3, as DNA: TGTGCGTCGTACGAAGGGGGTGAGCAGTTCTTC. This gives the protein CASYEGGEQFF.

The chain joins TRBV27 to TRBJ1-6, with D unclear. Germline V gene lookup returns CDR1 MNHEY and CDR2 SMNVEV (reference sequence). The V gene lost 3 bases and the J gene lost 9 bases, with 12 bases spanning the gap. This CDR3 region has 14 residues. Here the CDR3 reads CASSLVARSSPLHF. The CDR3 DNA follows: TGTGCCAGCAGTTTGGTAGCCCGGTCTTCACCCCTCCACTTT.

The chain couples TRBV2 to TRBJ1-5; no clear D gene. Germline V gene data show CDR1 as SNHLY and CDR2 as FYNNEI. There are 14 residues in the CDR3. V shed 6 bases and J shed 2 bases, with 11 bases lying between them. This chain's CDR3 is CASSLNIGNQPQHF. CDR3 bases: TGTGCCAGCAGCTTAAACATTGGCAATCAGCCCCAGCATTTT.

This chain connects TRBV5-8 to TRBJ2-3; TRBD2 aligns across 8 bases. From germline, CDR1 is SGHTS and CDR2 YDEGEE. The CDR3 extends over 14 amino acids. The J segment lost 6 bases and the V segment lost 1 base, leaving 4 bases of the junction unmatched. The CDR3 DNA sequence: TGTGCCAGCAGCTTGCCGGGAGGGAGGGATACGCAGTATTTT. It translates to CASSLPGGRDTQYF.

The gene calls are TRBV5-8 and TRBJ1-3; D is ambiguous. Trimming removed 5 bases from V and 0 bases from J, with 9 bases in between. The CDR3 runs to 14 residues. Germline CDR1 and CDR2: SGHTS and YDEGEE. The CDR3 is CASRYLSSGNTIYF. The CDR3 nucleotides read TGTGCCAGCAGATACCTTAGCTCTGGAAACACCATATATTTT.

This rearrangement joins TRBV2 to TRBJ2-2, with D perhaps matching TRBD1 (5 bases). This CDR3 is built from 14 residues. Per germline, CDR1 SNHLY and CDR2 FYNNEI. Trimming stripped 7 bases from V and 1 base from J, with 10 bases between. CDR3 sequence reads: CASKPDRNTGELFF. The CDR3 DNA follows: TGTGCCAGCAAACCAGACAGGAACACCGGGGAGCTGTTTTTT.

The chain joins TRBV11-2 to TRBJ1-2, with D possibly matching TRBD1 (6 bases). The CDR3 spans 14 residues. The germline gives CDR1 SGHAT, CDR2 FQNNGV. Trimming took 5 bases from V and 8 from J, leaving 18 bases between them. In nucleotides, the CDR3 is TGTGCCAGCAGCCCGCGGGCAGGGGTGAGAGGCTACACCTTC. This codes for CASSPRAGVRGYTF.

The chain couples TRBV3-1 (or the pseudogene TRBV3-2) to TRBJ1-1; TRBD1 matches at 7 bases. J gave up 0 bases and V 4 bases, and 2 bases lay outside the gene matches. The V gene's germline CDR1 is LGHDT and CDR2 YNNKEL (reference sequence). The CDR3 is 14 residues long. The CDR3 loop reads CASSLGGMNTEAFF. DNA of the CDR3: TGTGCCAGCAGCCTAGGGGGCATGAACACTGAAGCTTTCTTT.

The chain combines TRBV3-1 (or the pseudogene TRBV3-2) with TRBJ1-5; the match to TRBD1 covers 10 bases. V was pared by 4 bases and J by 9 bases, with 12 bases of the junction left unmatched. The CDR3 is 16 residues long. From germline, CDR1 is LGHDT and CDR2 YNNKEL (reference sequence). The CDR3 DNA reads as TGTGCCAGCAGCCGATCGACAGGGGGCCTGATTTGGCCCCAGCATTTT. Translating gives CASSRSTGGLIWPQHF.

As DNA, the CDR3 is TGTGCCAGCAGCCACGCAGTTGACAGGGAAGAGACCCAGTACTTC. Its protein product is CASSHAVDREETQYF. The chain recombines TRBV5-6 with TRBJ2-5, with TRBD1 matching 7 bases. V dropped 4 bases and J dropped 3; count of bases not matched to a gene: 9. In germline, CDR1 is SGHDT, CDR2 YYEEEE. There are 15 residues in the CDR3.

The CDR3 nucleotides are TGCGCCAGCAGCTTGAGCGGGACTAGAGTAGAGACCCAGTACTTC. As protein: CASSLSGTRVETQYF. The chain joins TRBV5-1 to TRBJ2-5; TRBD2 matches at 8 bases. V gave up 1 base and J gave up 4 bases; unmatched junction bases: 6. Germline CDR1 reads SGHRS; CDR2 reads YFSETQ. CDR3 length equals 15 residues.

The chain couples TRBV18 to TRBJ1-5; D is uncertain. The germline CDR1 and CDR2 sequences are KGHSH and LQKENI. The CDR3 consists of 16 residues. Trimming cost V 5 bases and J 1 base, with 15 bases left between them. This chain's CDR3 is CASSNGSSRSNQPQHF. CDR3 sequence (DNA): TGTGCCAGCTCAAACGGGTCGTCCCGAAGCAATCAGCCCCAGCATTTT.

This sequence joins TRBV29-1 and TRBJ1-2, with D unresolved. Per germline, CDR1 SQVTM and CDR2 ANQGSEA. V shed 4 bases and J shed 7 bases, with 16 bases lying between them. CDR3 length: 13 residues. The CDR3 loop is CSVAKGSAGGYTF. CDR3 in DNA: TGCAGCGTTGCCAAAGGGTCGGCGGGTGGCTACACCTTC.

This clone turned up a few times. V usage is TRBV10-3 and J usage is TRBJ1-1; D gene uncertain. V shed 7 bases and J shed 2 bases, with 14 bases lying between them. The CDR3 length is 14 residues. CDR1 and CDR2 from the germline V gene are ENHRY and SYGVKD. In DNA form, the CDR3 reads TGTGCCATCATTTCAGACAAGTCCAACACTGAAGCTTTCTTT. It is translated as CAIISDKSNTEAFF.

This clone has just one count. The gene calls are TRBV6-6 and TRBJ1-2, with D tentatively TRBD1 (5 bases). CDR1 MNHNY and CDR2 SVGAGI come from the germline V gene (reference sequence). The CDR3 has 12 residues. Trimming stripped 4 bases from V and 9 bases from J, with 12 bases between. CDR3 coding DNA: TGTGCCAGCAGTTTCCAGGGCGAAAGCTACACCTTC. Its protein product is CASSFQGESYTF.

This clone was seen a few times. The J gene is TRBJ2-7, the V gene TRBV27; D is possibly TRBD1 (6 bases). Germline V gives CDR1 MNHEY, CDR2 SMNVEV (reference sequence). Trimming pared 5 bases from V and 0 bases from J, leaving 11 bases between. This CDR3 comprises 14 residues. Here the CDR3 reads CASSPRTVSYEQYF. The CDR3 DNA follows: TGTGCCAGCAGTCCCAGGACAGTCTCCTACGAGCAGTACTTC.